A single sample gave rise to the 22 T cell receptor beta chains below, sequenced in a study of vaccination and CD4 T cells after COVID-19. As to treatment: roughly 11-day PBMC culture with coronavirus spike peptide pools or control peptides (ViraFEST assay). At the Johns Hopkins FTIC core, DNA taken from cultured CD4+ T cells was sequenced by way of the Oncomine TCR Beta short-read assay. TCRdb called the PCR reads again in MiXCR, with one record for every CDR3 protein. The sample gives around 13,000 distinct CDR3 sequences, roughly 20% of which show up once; approximately 14% is in the top ten. No antigen has been assigned to these receptors. Sequencing was performed on cultured CD4+ T cells from blood. The source is a human donor with COVID-19.

This clonotype was counted only a few times. This rearrangement joins TRBV5-1 to TRBJ1-2; D gene unclear. This CDR3 region has 13 residues. Germline-derived CDR1 and CDR2 are SGHRS and YFSETQ. Trimming removed 4 bases from V and 7 bases from J, with 14 bases in between. The CDR3 protein is CASSPSASFGYTF. CDR3 nucleotides: TGCGCCAGCAGCCCAAGCGCCAGTTTTGGCTACACCTTC.

The chain combines TRBV5-1 with TRBJ1-4; D gene ambiguous. The germline V and J ends were trimmed by 3 bases and 3 bases, with 9 bases remaining between them. CDR1 is SGHRS and CDR2 is YFSETQ in the germline V gene. This CDR3 spans 14 amino acids. In DNA, the CDR3 is TGCGCCAGCAGCTGGGGTGGGGCTAATGAAAAACTGTTTTTT. Translated, it gives CASSWGGANEKLFF.

Sample share makes this clonotype medium-sized. CDR3 nucleotides: TGCAGTGCTAGACGGAGCGGGGCTCGGGGAGATACGCAGTATTTT. This codes for CSARRSGARGDTQYF. The J gene is TRBJ2-3, the V gene TRBV20-1; the match to TRBD2 covers 7 bases. Germline CDR1 is DFQATT and CDR2 is SNEGSKA (reference sequence). The CDR3 is 15 residues long. V was clipped by 2 bases and J by 5 bases; unmatched bases: 10.

The CDR3 region is CAPRRAAKETQYF. The CDR3 bases are TGTGCCCCCCGGAGGGCGGCTAAAGAGACCCAGTACTTC. J is TRBJ2-5 and V is TRBV5-3; D perhaps matches TRBD2 (6 bases). TRBV5-3 is assigned to the ORF class and has an uncertain function. The length of the CDR3 is 13 residues. The V gene lost 10 bases and the J gene lost 3 bases, with 16 bases spanning the gap.

By share of the sample, this clonotype is medium-sized. The rearrangement uses TRBV7-9 and TRBJ1-3; no firm D call. CDR3 length: 15 amino acids. Between the trimmed V and J ends, which lost 5 bases and 2 bases, there was a span of 13 bases. In germline, CDR1 is SEHNR, CDR2 FQNEAQ (reference sequence). CDR3: CASSPSGWPGNTIYF. The CDR3 bases are TGTGCCAGCAGCCCCAGCGGGTGGCCTGGAAACACCATATATTTT.

CDR3 in amino acids: CASSYSPPGLAGNNEQFF. The CDR3 bases are TGTGCCAGCAGTTACTCCCCTCCGGGACTAGCGGGGAACAATGAGCAGTTCTTC. The genes are TRBV6-5 and TRBJ2-1; 13 bases fit TRBD2. In germline, CDR1 is MNHEY, CDR2 SVGAGI. This CDR3 is built from 18 residues. V lost 0 bases and J lost 5; bases outside the gene matches: 7.

The rearrangement links TRBV10-3 to TRBJ2-3; no reliable D call. The CDR3 is made up of 12 amino acids. V was shortened by 8 bases and J by 0 bases, with 6 bases between the two germline ends. Germline assignment: CDR1 ENHRY and CDR2 SYGVKD. The CDR3: CAIAESTDTQYF. CDR3 coding DNA: TGTGCCATCGCAGAGAGCACAGATACGCAGTATTTT.

In nucleotides, the CDR3 is TGTGCCAGCAGTTTATCCTCGCAGGCCGCATACAATGAGCAGTTCTTC. This sequence encodes CASSLSSQAAYNEQFF. The chain recombines TRBV27 with TRBJ2-1; D is undetermined. This CDR3 has 16 amino acids. The V end lost 0 bases, the J end lost 4 bases, and 13 bases lay between the germline ends. Germline V gene sequence: CDR1 MNHEY, CDR2 SMNVEV (reference sequence).

The rearrangement uses TRBV5-4 and TRBJ1-1; the D gene is possibly TRBD1 (5 bases). V was clipped by 0 bases and J by 0 bases, with 9 bases between them. CDR3 length: 15 amino acids. From germline, CDR1 is SGHNT and CDR2 YYREEE (reference sequence). The CDR3 here is CASSLGGGLNTEAFF. CDR3 sequence (DNA): TGTGCCAGCAGCTTGGGTGGGGGTTTGAACACTGAAGCTTTCTTT.

The genes are TRBV12-3 or TRBV12-4 and TRBJ1-1, with 8 bases aligning to TRBD1. CDR3 length: 13 amino acids. V was pared by 7 bases and J by 4 bases, with 5 bases of the junction left unmatched. The CDR3 nucleotides are TGTGCCAGCATCGTAACAGGGGGCACTGAAGCTTTCTTT. Translated, it gives CASIVTGGTEAFF.

The rearrangement uses TRBV5-3 and TRBJ1-5; D gene ambiguous. TRBV5-3 is known as an ORF, though its function is uncertain. This CDR3 has 13 amino acids. The V gene lost 0 bases and the J gene lost 4 bases, with 5 bases spanning the gap. Here the CDR3 DNA reads TGTGCCAGAAGCTTGGGGCAGAATCAGCCCCAGCATTTT. It translates to CARSLGQNQPQHF.

The V gene is TRBV6-4, the J gene TRBJ2-3; either TRBD1 or TRBD2 may supply D (6 bases each). Germline V lookup: CDR1 MRHNA, CDR2 SNTAGT. This CDR3 region has 16 residues. V was clipped by 9 bases and J by 4 bases, with 23 bases between them. This CDR3 is CARRGSPGAQSDTQYF. The CDR3, as DNA: TGTGCCAGGAGGGGAAGCCCGGGGGCTCAATCAGATACGCAGTATTTT.

This clonotype is labeled as medium-sized. V is TRBV2 and J is TRBJ1-5; no reliable D call. V was cut by 0 bases and J by 5 bases, with 11 bases left in between. The CDR3 is 15 amino acids. CDR1 is SNHLY and CDR2 is FYNNEI in the germline V gene. This CDR3 is CASSEAYRQDQPQHF. CDR3 DNA sequence: TGTGCCAGCAGTGAAGCGTATAGGCAGGATCAGCCCCAGCATTTT.

As DNA, the CDR3 is TGTGCCTGGAGTGTCCTGTCAGGGTTCGAGACCCAGTACTTC. This codes for CAWSVLSGFETQYF. The chain carries TRBV30 and TRBJ2-5; D is possibly TRBD1 (5 bases). CDR3 length: 14 residues. Germline V lookup: CDR1 GTSNPN, CDR2 SVGIG (reference sequence). The V end was cut by 0 bases, the J end by 5 bases, with 13 bases between.

The chain combines TRBV6-1 with TRBJ2-2; weak D call: TRBD2 (5 bases). The CDR3 consists of 17 residues. Trimming shortened V by 4 bases and J by 0 bases, and 15 bases separated the two germline ends. CDR1 is MNHNS, CDR2 SASEGT, per germline. The CDR3 DNA sequence: TGTGCCAGCAGTGGCCTCGTGGCGCGGGCGAACACCGGGGAGCTGTTTTTT. Its translation is CASSGLVARANTGELFF.

The chain joins TRBV6-4 to TRBJ1-1, with D perhaps matching TRBD1 (5 bases). This CDR3 comprises 13 residues. Trimming removed 6 bases from V and 9 bases from J, with 17 bases in between. Germline lookup yields CDR1 MRHNA and CDR2 SNTAGT. CDR3 nucleotides: TGTGCCAGCAGATCCAACCGGGACGCCAAAGCTTTCTTT. Protein: CASRSNRDAKAFF.

Here the CDR3 DNA reads TGTGCCAGCAACCCGACAGGATCTAAGAACACTGAAGCTTTCTTT. This translates into CASNPTGSKNTEAFF. The V call is TRBV7-9, the J call TRBJ1-1; perhaps TRBD1 as D (6 bases). Germline V gene sequence: CDR1 SEHNR, CDR2 FQNEAQ (reference sequence). Between the trimmed V and J ends, which lost 7 bases and 1 base, there was a span of 16 bases. The CDR3 has 15 residues. The complete variable domain, with remaining parts taken from reference TRBV7-9 and TRBJ1-1, reads DTGVSQNPRHKITKRGQNVTFRCDPISEHNRLYWYRQTLGQGPEFLTYFQNEAQLEKSRLLSDRFSAERPKGSFSTLEIQRTEQGDSAMYLCASNPTGSKNTEAFFGQGTRLTVV.

Points on this clonotype: The final CDR3 position lacks the conserved phenylalanine or tryptophan, pointing to a likely read error. The V gene is TRBV7-9, the J gene TRBJ1-2, with a possible D match to TRBD1 (5 bases). Germline V lookup: CDR1 SEHNR, CDR2 FQNEAQ (reference sequence). With 5 bases removed from V and 8 bases from J, the gap between germline ends came to 21 bases. The CDR3 spans 15 residues. The CDR3 reads CASSQSGRELRGYTL. DNA for the CDR3: TGTGCCAGCAGCCAATCGGGCAGGGAACTCCGCGGCTACACCCTC.

This clonotype has more than one count but fewer than ten. The genes are TRBV7-8 and TRBJ2-5; D gene ambiguous. V shed 0 bases and J shed 1 base, with 9 bases lying between them. The CDR3 consists of 15 residues. Germline V gene sequence: CDR1 SGHVS, CDR2 FQNEAQ. CDR3: CASSLAWQPQETQYF. DNA for the CDR3: TGTGCCAGCAGCTTAGCCTGGCAGCCCCAAGAGACCCAGTACTTC.

This clonotype is medium-sized in the sample. The CDR3 DNA reads as TGTGCCAGCAGCGCGAGACAGAGAGAGAACACTGAAGCTTTCTTT. This encodes CASSARQRENTEAFF. The rearrangement joins TRBV21-1 to TRBJ1-1; the listed D gene, TRBD1, was not tested against the DNA. TRBV21-1 is a listed pseudogene. The CDR3 extends over 15 amino acids.

The chain carries TRBV5-1 and TRBJ1-2; 9 positions match TRBD1. The CDR3 runs 15 residues. CDR1 SGHRS and CDR2 YFSETQ come from the germline V gene. V dropped 4 bases and J dropped 6; count of bases not matched to a gene: 10. CDR3 sequence reads: CASSGGDRVMHGYTF. The CDR3 nucleotides are TGCGCCAGCAGCGGAGGGGACAGGGTAATGCATGGCTACACCTTC. Combining the CDR3 with reference TRBV5-1 and TRBJ1-2 gives the whole variable domain KAGVTQTPRYLIKTRGQQVTLSCSPISGHRSVSWYQQTPGQGLQFLFEYFSETQRNKGNFPGRFSGRQFSNSRSEMNVSTLELGDSALYLCASSGGDRVMHGYTFGSGTRLTVV.

This chain uses TRBV6-1 with TRBJ1-1, with a possible D match to TRBD1 (5 bases). This CDR3 is built from 13 residues. The germline gives CDR1 MNHNS, CDR2 SASEGT. Trimming shortened V by 7 bases and J by 4 bases, and 13 bases separated the two germline ends. The CDR3 loop is CASTMTVFTEAFF. CDR3 bases: TGTGCCAGCACCATGACAGTTTTCACTGAAGCTTTCTTT.